This T cell receptor (beta chain) was retrieved from a study of regulatory T cells in long-lasting Graves disease. Study-wide results and caveats: Less diverse TCR repertoires were seen in persistent Graves' patients than in newly diagnosed ones.

Library construction for TCR beta used iRepertoire HTBI primers and Arm-PCR of CDR3 regions. TCRdb called the multiplex PCR reads again in MiXCR, with one record for every CDR3 protein. The table has some 410,000 distinct CDR3 sequences, 15% to 20% seen once; the top ten hold around 11%. After removal of 4 bases from V and 2 bases from J, the junction contained 14 bases not matched to a gene. The CDR3 extends over 17 amino acids. The V gene's germline CDR1 is MDHEN and CDR2 SYDVKM. The time point: newly diagnosed GD, antithyroid drugs for less than 3 months. RNA extracted from PBMCs served as the sequencing template. Patients came from an endocrinology department in Xi'an, China. EDTA tubes received approximately 10 milliliters of collected peripheral blood. This clonotype occurred many times. The target antigen is unknown. These data were also reused for a study on T cells in Graves' hyperthyroidism and ophthalmopathy.

Here the sequenced sample was peripheral blood mononuclear cells (PBMCs), taken at new diagnosis, from a patient treated with antithyroid drugs. V is TRBV28 and J is TRBJ2-7; 7 nucleotides line up with TRBD2. The source of this sequence is a woman in her thirties with Graves disease. For the CDR3, the DNA is TGTGCCAGCAGTTACTGGTCCCGGGAGGAGAAAGCCTACGAGCAGTACTTC. Protein sequence: CASSYWSREEKAYEQYF.